These T cell receptor beta chains were read from a single sample in a study of human T cells and chemical hapten exposure. TCRdb independently ran MiXCR on the RACE reads; one entry per CDR3 protein. The table has under 300,000 distinct CDR3 sequences, 7.5% to 9% seen once; the top ten hold less than 3%. Source: whole blood, taken in connection with sensitization to the hapten diphenylcyclopropenone (DPC). The receptor source for this set is a woman aged 40 to 49 with alopecia areata. Some clones in this sample may be carry-over from other donors' samples. Each CDR3 is given with its conserved first and last residue.

CDR3aa | len | v_gene
CASSSPGQGNTDTQYF | 16 | TRBV5-5
CAISANGNSPLHF | 13 | TRBV10-3
CASSLAVLVEEQFF | 14 | TRBV7-9
CSAGGQTEAFF | 11 | TRBV20-1
CATLPVAGHLASTGELFF | 18 | TRBV28
CASSQGGGAGRAQYF | 15 | TRBV4-3
CAVQRTYEETQYF | 13 | TRBV10-3
CASSDFRTSAKNIQYF | 16 | TRBV6-1
CASSLEKSSYNEQFF | 15 | TRBV7-2
CSARRAQPFF | 10 | TRBV20-1